This T cell receptor beta chain was obtained from a study of blood T cell repertoires in COVID-19 (dated by TCRdb to 2019 to 2021). Broadly, across the study: The collaborator samples originated in the United States, Italy and Spain and spanned the acute and convalescent phases of COVID-19. The material from the prospective study consisted of cDNA or gDNA derived from T cells, B-cell-depleted T cells, or PBMCs. Subjects who had been exposed to COVID-19, were actively infected with it, or had recovered from it provided the deeply sampled blood TCRbeta repertoires that made up the dataset. The repertoires were made available in a free public database intended to serve as a resource for research on the immune response to SARS-CoV-2. The samples were drawn from the first 160 participants of the ongoing ImmuneRACE study and from 1,254 subjects provided by 6 global collaborators. Nearly every sample came with metadata listing a de-identified subject ID, COVID-19 status, age in years and sex. Where HLA class I and class II types were available, the types were taken from metadata supplied by the sample provider, not from assay-based typing.

At one collaborating source in Seattle, patients were enrolled during active infection and were followed longitudinally through the course of disease. Whole blood was collected in K2EDTA tubes by collaborating institutions according to the institutions' own protocols. For TCRbeta analysis, collaborators shipped samples in one of three forms: frozen whole blood, isolated PBMCs, or DNA extracted from either of those sample types. TCRbeta CDR3 regions were amplified from genomic DNA by means of the immunoSEQ Assay, a bias-controlled multiplex PCR. The paper's data handling went like this. The number of nucleated cells in each sample was estimated by amplification of reference gene primers within the assay. To quantify the absolute abundance of each unique TCRbeta CDR3 rearrangement, sequence reads were collapsed and filtered. For each sample, productive Simpson clonality was calculated as the square root of Simpson's diversity index across productive rearrangements. TCRdb took over this immuneACCESS table, retaining in-frame rearrangements with V and J assigned. Such tables are incomplete; in checked studies, under half of the missing clones stem from an unresolved V gene, and the remainder is unexplained. The V and J calls and the clone size are those of that table, but D and trimming were determined from the DNA. The sample records roughly 300,000 clones, about nine tenths of which are singletons. The ten largest clones represent approximately 1.8% of the sample.

As encoded in the germline V gene, CDR1 is SQVTM while CDR2 is ANQGSEA. V is cut by 8 bases and J by 5 bases, and the space between the germline ends is 13 bases. The cysteine opens and the valine closes a CDR3 of 11 amino acids. Only the CDR3 DNA is retained, 33 bases long and in frame from the first base. Comments on this clone: No cognate antigen has been identified for it. Within one base of it there is no much larger clone, and no base qualities were kept.

Findings and caveats that apply to the study as a whole: The quantity of clinical and demographic metadata differed by source and by participant and was supplied without curation.

This TCR came from a woman aged 25-40 years with COVID-19, enrolled during active disease. The sequencing sample was made of peripheral blood. The chain uses TRBV29-1 and TRBJ2-7, with TRBD2 perhaps the D gene, on 5 matching bases. The DNA is TGCAGCCCTTGGACGAGGGACGAGCAGTACGTC. The translation is CSPWTRDEQYV.